Sequencing of this TCR beta chain was carried out in a study of CD8+ T cells in alopecia areata. The researchers isolated CD4+ and CD8+ T cells from PBMCs by sorting. Regarding the study as a whole: Normal-skin resident alphabeta T cells also appear among scalp sample sequences. Lesional scalp exceeded normal scalp in clonality, especially in alopecia totalis/universalis. Shared TCR sequences were less clear between patients than in mice, possibly partly from HLA diversity.

The V and J ends lost 7 bases and 3 bases, in that order; junction bases with no gene match: 5. Germline loops: CDR1 SQVTM, CDR2 ANQGSEA. The CDR3 consists of 12 residues. As for this clone: Its cognate antigen is unknown.

cDNA prepared by RNA extraction and subsequent reverse transcription served as the template for sequencing. Some clones are missing from TCRdb's copy, which holds only in-frame ones; the method was immunoSEQ multiplex PCR. The table shows about 150,000 clones, with approximately 60% occurring only once. The specimen was CD4+ T cells sorted from blood. The TCR originated in a human donor in good health. This chain links TRBV29-1 with TRBJ2-7; 8 nucleotides match TRBD1. The CDR3 is CSAGQGNYEQYF. CDR3 sequence (DNA): TGCAGCGCAGGACAGGGAAACTACGAGCAGTACTTC.